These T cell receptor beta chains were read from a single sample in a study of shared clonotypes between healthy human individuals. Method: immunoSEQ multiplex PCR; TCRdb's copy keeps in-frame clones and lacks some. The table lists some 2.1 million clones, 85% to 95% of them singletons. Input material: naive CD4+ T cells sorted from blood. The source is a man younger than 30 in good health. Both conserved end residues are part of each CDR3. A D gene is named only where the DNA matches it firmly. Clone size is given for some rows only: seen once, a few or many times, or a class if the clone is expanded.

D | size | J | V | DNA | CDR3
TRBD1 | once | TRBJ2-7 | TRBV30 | TGTGCCTGGAGTTTCTGGACAGGGGGCTACGAGCAGTACTTC | CAWSFWTGGYEQYF
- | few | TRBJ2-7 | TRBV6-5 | TGTGCCAGCAGTTACGCAGGGACGGCCACCTACGAGCAGTACTTC | CASSYAGTATYEQYF
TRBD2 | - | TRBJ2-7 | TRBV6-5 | TGTGCCAGCAGTTACTCGTCCCTAGCGGGCCCCTACGAGCAGTACTTC | CASSYSSLAGPYEQYF
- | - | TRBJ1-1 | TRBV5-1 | TGCGCCAGCAGCTTGGATCTCATGAACACTGAAGCTTTCTTT | CASSLDLMNTEAFF
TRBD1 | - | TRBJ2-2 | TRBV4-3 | TGCGCCAGCAGCCCCGGGACAGGGCTAGACACCGGGGAGCTGTTTTTT | CASSPGTGLDTGELFF
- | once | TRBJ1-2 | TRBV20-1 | TGCAGTGCTAGGGTTGGTGGCTACACCTTC | CSARVGGYTF
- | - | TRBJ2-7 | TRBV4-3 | TGCGCCAGCAGCCAGGGGGGAAACAGGATCCAGTACGAGCAGTACTTC | CASSQGGNRIQYEQYF
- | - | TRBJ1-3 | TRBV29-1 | TGCAGCGTTGAAGAAGGGGGAAACACCATATATTTT | CSVEEGGNTIYF
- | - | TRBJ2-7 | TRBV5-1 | TGCGCCAGCAGCTATACCGGGACAAACTACGAGCAGTACTTC | CASSYTGTNYEQYF
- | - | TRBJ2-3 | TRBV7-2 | TGTGCCAGCAGCCGGCCGCCGGCGACAGATACGCAGTATTTT | CASSRPPATDTQYF
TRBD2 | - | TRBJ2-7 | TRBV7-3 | TGTGCCAGCAGGCTAGCGGGAGGGCATTTCAACGAGCAGTACTTC | CASRLAGGHFNEQYF
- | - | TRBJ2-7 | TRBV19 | TGTGCCAGTAAGGGCGGTTCCTTGGGCTACGAGCAGTACTTC | CASKGGSLGYEQYF
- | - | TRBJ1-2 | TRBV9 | TGTGCCAGCAGCGTAGGTAAGGGGACAATGATTAACTATGGCTACACCTTC | CASSVGKGTMINYGYTF
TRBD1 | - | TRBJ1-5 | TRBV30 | TGTGCCTGGAGTGGGGGACAGACCGATAATCAGCCCCAGCATTTT | CAWSGGQTDNQPQHF
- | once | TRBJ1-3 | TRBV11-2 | TGTGCCAGCAGCTTCGGCGGCTCTGGAAACACCATATATTTT | CASSFGGSGNTIYF